The clone carrying this T cell receptor (beta chain) was observed at least ten times. Its antigen is not known. Study outcomes and limitations: The larger-cohort validation was restricted to a single TCR beta V-J rearrangement rather than whole repertoires. Tumor memory CD4+ T cell TCR gene usage clustered with blood and lymph node memory CD4+ cells and lymph node naive CD4+ cells.

The CDR3 has 19 residues. Germline-derived CDR1 and CDR2 are KGHDR and SFDVKD. Trimming took 0 bases from V and 3 from J; bases not matched to a gene: 5. After constant-region reverse-primer amplification, full-length variable regions underwent semi-nested PCR with Nested Universal Primer A. TCRdb re-called the 5' RACE reads with MiXCR, one entry per CDR3 protein. The sample includes more than 7,500 distinct CDR3 sequences, 14% of them seen just once. Treg sorting used a CD4+CD25+CD127-/low gate. The V call is TRBV24-1, the J call TRBJ2-2, with 14 bases that match TRBD2. The TCR originated in a female donor with breast cancer. The sequencing input was Tregs sorted from blood. This CDR3 is CATSDLGTSGGWDTGELFF. DNA for the CDR3: TGTGCCACCAGTGATTTGGGGACTAGCGGGGGATGGGACACCGGGGAGCTGTTTTTT.